This entry is about one T cell receptor (beta chain). Its antigen is still unknown. One end of the junction fails to match germline, which may point to a read error. The data were taken from a study of OX40 agonist ivuxolimab in advanced cancers. Whole-study context: Dose-escalation patients had hepatocellular carcinoma, melanoma, renal cell or head and neck cancer.

Per the germline V gene, CDR1 is MNHEY and CDR2 is SVGAGI. This CDR3 has 11 amino acids. TCRdb's copy holds only in-frame clones and misses some; the assay was immunoSEQ multiplex PCR. This table holds approximately 120,000 clones, 92% found once. Study outcomes and limitations: Circulating CD4+ and CD8+ T cells showed clonal expansion by week 6 at 0.1 to 3.0 mg/kg. CD8+ T cells were the subset that, on average, had more expanded clones than CD4+.

Sequencing was performed on CD4+ or CD8+ T cells sorted from blood, taken in a trial of the OX40 agonist ivuxolimab. This TCR was sampled from an adult with an advanced solid tumor such as melanoma, head and neck, liver or kidney cancer. The chain couples TRBV6-5 to TRBJ2-7, with no clear D. The DNA for the CDR3 is TGTGCCAGCCGGGTATCCTACGAGCGGTACTTC. This encodes CASRVSYERYF.